These 27 T cell receptor beta chains were all obtained from the same sample, sequenced in a study of blood T cell repertoires in COVID-19. TCRdb's table, derived via immunoSEQ multiplex PCR, lists solely in-frame clones and lacks some. Of roughly 250,000 clones listed, 88% are singletons. The sequenced sample consisted of peripheral blood. The receptors were gathered from a woman aged 25-40 years with acute or convalescent COVID-19.

The chain employs TRBV6-5 and TRBJ1-4; 8 bases line up with TRBD1. This CDR3 has 15 residues. Germline V gene lookup returns CDR1 MNHEY and CDR2 SVGAGI. After removal of 6 bases from V and 5 bases from J, the junction contained 8 bases not matched to a gene. CDR3 loop: CASRGQGTGNEKLFF. The CDR3 nucleotides read TGTGCCAGCAGGGGACAAGGGACAGGCAATGAAAAACTGTTTTTT.

This rearrangement joins TRBV5-1 to TRBJ2-1, with TRBD2 matching over 14 bases. The J segment lost 10 bases and the V segment lost 4 bases, leaving 4 bases of the junction unmatched. This CDR3 spans 14 amino acids. The V gene's germline CDR1 is SGHRS and CDR2 YFSETQ. CDR3 sequence: CASSQGLAGEEQFF. For the CDR3, the DNA is TGCGCCAGCAGCCAGGGACTAGCGGGAGAGGAGCAGTTCTTC.

The rearrangement links TRBV10-3 to TRBJ2-5, with 9 bases fitting TRBD1. The V gene's germline CDR1 is ENHRY and CDR2 SYGVKD. CDR3 length: 14 residues. The V and J ends lost 6 bases and 5 bases, in that order; junction bases with no gene match: 7. The CDR3 loop is CAISTGGAQETQYF. CDR3 in DNA: TGTGCCATCAGCACAGGGGGCGCCCAGGAGACCCAGTACTTC.

The chain combines TRBV6-5 with TRBJ2-7, with a tentative D call TRBD2 (5 bases). Germline assignment: CDR1 MNHEY and CDR2 SVGAGI. The CDR3 consists of 15 residues. The V end lost 6 bases, the J end lost 3 bases, and 18 bases lay between the germline ends. The CDR3: CASRPEGLGYYEQYF. In DNA, the CDR3 is TGTGCCAGCAGACCCGAGGGCCTCGGGTACTACGAGCAGTACTTC.

The chain uses TRBV2 and TRBJ2-1; tentatively, D is TRBD2 (6 bases). The CDR3 sequence is 15 residues long. Trimming removed 4 bases from V and 7 bases from J, with 17 bases in between. CDR1 and CDR2 from the germline V gene are SNHLY and FYNNEI. CDR3 bases: TGTGCCAGCAGTGTCAGTGGGAGGACGGGAAATGAGCAGTTCTTC. The encoded protein is CASSVSGRTGNEQFF.

This clone has just one count. This chain links TRBV19 with TRBJ2-7; D may be TRBD1 (7 bases). Germline V gene data show CDR1 as LNHDA and CDR2 as SQIVND (reference sequence). The CDR3 is 15 amino acids. Deletions cut 5 bases from V and 1 base from J, with 15 bases between. The DNA of the CDR3 is TGTGCCAGTAGTTCGGGGGCAGGGGGTTCCTACGAGCAGTACTTC. It yields the protein CASSSGAGGSYEQYF.

The CDR3 spells CASSLAGGPSHEQFF. In DNA form, the CDR3 reads TGTGCCAGCAGCTTAGCGGGAGGGCCCTCCCATGAGCAGTTCTTC. The rearrangement links TRBV11-2 to TRBJ2-1; 8 bases agree with TRBD2. The CDR3 loop spans 15 amino acids. Germline lookup yields CDR1 SGHAT and CDR2 FQNNGV. V was clipped by 1 base and J by 8 bases; unmatched bases: 7.

CDR3 sequence reads: CASSPLGQGIQETQYF. The DNA for the CDR3 is TGTGCCAGCTCACCTTTAGGACAGGGTATCCAAGAGACCCAGTACTTC. V is TRBV18 and J is TRBJ2-5; 8 bases line up with TRBD1. Germline V gene lookup returns CDR1 KGHSH and CDR2 LQKENI. The trim removed 3 bases at V and 1 base at J, leaving 7 bases unmatched. The CDR3 runs 16 residues.

As to this clone: This same CDR3 is encoded by further DNA sequences in the sample. CDR3 in amino acids: CASSFRDTQYF. The CDR3 DNA reads TGTGCCAGCAGTTTCAGGGATACGCAGTATTTT. V usage is TRBV12-3 or TRBV12-4 and J usage is TRBJ2-3, with no clear D. The CDR3 is 11 residues long. The V gene lost 3 bases and the J gene lost 6 bases, with 4 bases spanning the gap.

This clone was observed once. The CDR3 DNA follows: TGTGCCAGCAGTCCCCCCTCCCCAGAACAGCCCCAGCATTTT. Its protein product is CASSPPSPEQPQHF. The chain recombines TRBV6-1 with TRBJ1-5; D remains ambiguous. The germline V gene has CDR1 MNHNS and CDR2 SASEGT. V dropped 5 bases and J dropped 7 bases, with 15 bases sitting between them. The CDR3 runs 14 residues.

The chain links TRBV5-3 to TRBJ2-3; 10 bases are shared with TRBD2. TRBV5-3 is placed among ORFs of uncertain function. This CDR3 has 16 residues. Trimming removed 4 bases from V and 3 bases from J; junction bases left unmatched: 8. The CDR3 sequence: CARSLLSGRETDTQYF. CDR3 DNA: TGTGCCAGAAGCCTCTTGAGCGGGAGGGAAACAGATACGCAGTATTTT.

This chain links TRBV24-1 with TRBJ1-2; D gene ambiguous. Trimming stripped 4 bases from V and 4 bases from J, with 9 bases between. CDR3 size: 13 residues. CDR1 KGHDR and CDR2 SFDVKD come from the germline V gene. In DNA form, the CDR3 reads TGTGCCACCAGTGACGGGTCCGGCTATGGCTACACCTTC. It is translated as CATSDGSGYGYTF.

V usage is TRBV5-4 and J usage is TRBJ2-6; 8 nucleotides agree with TRBD1. V lost 1 base, J lost 2 bases, and 2 bases stayed unmatched. This CDR3 is built from 16 residues. The V gene's germline CDR1 is SGHNT and CDR2 YYREEE (reference sequence). CDR3 DNA sequence: TGTGCCAGCAGCTTGATACAGGGGGCTGGGGCCAACGTCCTGACTTTC. Translated, it gives CASSLIQGAGANVLTF.

On this clone: The junction shows a germline mismatch at one end, possibly a read error. The chain carries TRBV19 and TRBJ2-3; D remains unclear. The CDR3 is 14 amino acids. The germline V gene encodes CDR1 LNHDA and CDR2 SQIVND (reference sequence). This chain's CDR3 is CASSIVHGADTQYF. The CDR3 region has the DNA TGTGCCAGTAGTATAGTACACGGAGCAGACACGCAGTATTTT.

The chain uses TRBV7-2 and TRBJ2-3; TRBD2 matches 7 bases. With 2 bases clipped from V and 2 bases from J, the junction kept 13 bases outside the gene matches. Germline V gives CDR1 SGHTA, CDR2 FQGNSA. The CDR3 consists of 18 residues. CDR3 amino acids: CASSLNYPSGANTDTQYF. Here the CDR3 DNA reads TGTGCCAGCAGCTTAAATTATCCCAGCGGGGCAAACACAGATACGCAGTATTTT.

The chain uses TRBV9 and TRBJ2-7; tentative D call: TRBD2 (6 bases). Trimming shortened V by 4 bases and J by 2 bases, and 13 bases separated the two germline ends. Germline-derived CDR1 and CDR2 are SGDLS and YYNGEE. The CDR3 has 14 residues. CDR3 amino acids: CASSLRDGPYEQYF. Here the CDR3 DNA reads TGTGCCAGCAGCCTGCGGGACGGCCCCTACGAGCAGTACTTC. The full variable domain, its missing parts supplied by reference TRBV9 and TRBJ2-7, is DSGVTQTPKHLITATGQRVTLRCSPRSGDLSVYWYQQSLDQGLQFLIQYYNGEERAKGNILERFSAQQFPDLHSELNLSSLELGDSALYFCASSLRDGPYEQYFGPGTRLTVT.

The chain links TRBV4-3 to TRBJ2-2; a possible D gene is TRBD2 (6 bases). CDR1 is LGHNA, CDR2 YSLEER, per germline. CDR3 size: 19 residues. V lost 1 base, J lost 1 base, and 19 bases lay in between. The CDR3 coding sequence is TGCGCCAGCAGCCAAGTATACGGTTACGGGAGTGGGAACACCGGGGAGCTGTTTTTT. This encodes CASSQVYGYGSGNTGELFF.

The rearrangement uses TRBV5-8 and TRBJ2-1; the match to TRBD2 covers 13 bases. CDR3 length: 19 residues. Germline CDR1 is SGHTS and CDR2 is YDEGEE. The trim removed 4 bases at V and 3 bases at J, leaving 13 bases unmatched. The CDR3 loop reads CASSTGTSGMLWGYNEQFF. In nucleotides, the CDR3 is TGTGCCAGCAGCACCGGGACTAGCGGGATGTTGTGGGGCTACAATGAGCAGTTCTTC.

The chain employs TRBV11-3 and TRBJ2-7; 10 positions agree with TRBD1. Germline CDR1 is SGHNT and CDR2 is YENEEA. The CDR3 runs 14 residues. The junction had 5 bases not matched to a gene; V was cut back by 8 bases and J by 1 base. The chain's CDR3 is CASAEGQGSYEQYF. CDR3 nucleotide sequence: TGTGCCAGCGCGGAGGGACAGGGGTCCTACGAGCAGTACTTC.

This clone was found once. The V gene is TRBV30, the J gene TRBJ2-3; 7 nucleotides match TRBD2. The CDR3 contains 15 residues. Germline loops: CDR1 GTSNPN, CDR2 SVGIG (reference sequence). Losses at the gene ends were 4 bases for V and 5 bases for J; bases not matched to a gene: 12. In DNA form, the CDR3 reads TGTGCCTGGATTTACCGGGACTACCAAGGAGATACGCAGTATTTT. The encoded protein is CAWIYRDYQGDTQYF.

The chain joins TRBV6-2 or TRBV6-3 to TRBJ2-7; 8 bases agree with TRBD2. CDR1 and CDR2 from the germline V gene are MNHEY and SVGEGT. With 0 bases clipped from V and 3 bases from J, the junction kept 7 bases outside the gene matches. The CDR3 is 16 amino acids. The CDR3 region has the DNA TGTGCCAGCAGTTACTCGAAAGTCGGGGGGGACTACGAGCAGTACTTC. Translation gives CASSYSKVGGDYEQYF.

This CDR3 is CASSLASGGAITEAFF. The CDR3 DNA is TGCGCCAGCAGCTTGGCATCTGGAGGGGCAATCACTGAAGCTTTCTTT. The genes are TRBV5-1 and TRBJ1-1; D possibly corresponds to TRBD1 (5 bases). The CDR3 has 16 amino acids. Germline V CDR1 and CDR2: SGHRS, YFSETQ. V lost 0 bases to trimming and J lost 4 bases, with 16 bases between them.

The rearrangement links TRBV5-6 to TRBJ2-1, with a possible D match to TRBD2 (5 bases). Trimming took 6 bases from V and 0 from J, leaving 16 bases between them. The CDR3 spans 16 residues. Germline CDR1 is SGHDT and CDR2 is YYEEEE. For the CDR3, the DNA is TGTGCCAGCACCACAGCCTCGCGGGCCTCCTACAATGAGCAGTTCTTC. It is translated as CASTTASRASYNEQFF.

The chain is built from TRBV25-1 and TRBJ2-7, with a tentative D call TRBD2 (6 bases). The CDR3 covers 13 residues. The germline V and J ends were trimmed by 8 bases and 9 bases, with 20 bases remaining between them. Germline V lookup: CDR1 MGHDK, CDR2 SYGVNS. The CDR3 sequence: CASGPPDGRPQYF. The CDR3 DNA is TGTGCCAGCGGGCCCCCCGATGGGAGGCCGCAGTACTTC.

The chain joins TRBV25-1 to TRBJ2-2; D unclear. Germline assignment: CDR1 MGHDK and CDR2 SYGVNS. V was pared by 6 bases and J by 4 bases, with 3 bases between. The CDR3 length is 11 residues. DNA for the CDR3: TGTGCCAGCAGCCTCACCGGGGAGCTGTTTTTT. Amino acid sequence: CASSLTGELFF. The whole variable domain, remainder taken from reference TRBV25-1 and TRBJ2-2, is EADIYQTPRYLVIGTGKKITLECSQTMGHDKMYWYQQDPGMELHLIHYSYGVNSTEKGDLSSESTVSRIRTEHFPLTLESARPSHTSQYLCASSLTGELFFGEGSRLTVL.

V is TRBV19 and J is TRBJ2-7, with TRBD2 identical over 8 bases. The J segment lost 2 bases and the V segment lost 5 bases, leaving 5 bases of the junction unmatched. The CDR3 runs to 14 residues. Per the germline V gene, CDR1 is LNHDA and CDR2 is SQIVND (reference sequence). The CDR3 loop is CASSRLAYTYEQYF. The DNA for the CDR3 is TGTGCCAGTAGTCGACTAGCGTATACCTACGAGCAGTACTTC.

The rearrangement links TRBV6-5 to TRBJ1-2; 7 bases are shared with TRBD1. Germline CDR1 and CDR2: MNHEY and SVGAGI. This CDR3 spans 10 amino acids. Losses at the gene ends were 8 bases for V and 8 bases for J; bases not matched to a gene: 2. The CDR3 here is CASGTVGYTF. The CDR3, as DNA: TGTGCCAGCGGGACAGTGGGCTACACCTTC.